This TCR beta chain was found in a study of post-analysis software for immune sequencing data. In the study overall: Secondary progressive, relapsing-remitting and progressive-relapsing multiple sclerosis were among the included disease courses. Broader study findings: TRBV segments more frequent in patients than in controls numbered roughly 5 and included TRBV5-6, TRBV5-1 and TRBV20-1.

Trimming took off 0 bases at V and 7 bases at J, with 13 bases between the two ends. The germline CDR1 and CDR2 sequences are SGHVS and FQNEAQ. This CDR3 has 15 amino acids. The TCR beta cDNA libraries contained unique molecular identifiers. T cells numbering about 0.85 to 11 million gave rise to a few hundred thousand cDNA molecules. A single record per CDR3 protein comes from TCRdb applying MiXCR to the PCR reads. The table lists roughly 620,000 distinct CDR3 sequences, roughly 47% of them singletons. In this sample, this clonotype turned up a few times. Its antigen is unidentified. The chain joins TRBV7-8 to TRBJ2-1, with D maybe TRBD1 (6 bases). This TCR derives from a girl aged 10 to 17 with multiple sclerosis. The sample comprised blood. In DNA form, the CDR3 reads TGTGCCAGCAGCTTAGCGCAGGGGCAGGGGAATGAGCAGTTCTTC. Translating gives CASSLAQGQGNEQFF. Based on the CDR3 plus reference TRBV7-8 and TRBJ2-1, the full variable domain is GAGVSQSPRYKVAKRGQDVALRCDPISGHVSLFWYQQALGQGPEFLTYFQNEAQLDKSGLPSDRFFAERPEGSVSTLKIQRTQQEDSAVYLCASSLAQGQGNEQFFGPGTRLTVL.